This T cell receptor (beta chain) was obtained from a study of radiation and T cells in renal cell carcinoma. Here immunoSEQ multiplex PCR was the method, and the copy in TCRdb shows in-frame clones only, minus some. The sample has about 140,000 clones; around 78% are singletons. This clone was counted only a few times. Looked up from germline, CDR1 is SGDLS and CDR2 is YYNGEE. There are 14 residues in the CDR3. The ends lost 3 bases at V and 4 bases at J; junction bases unmatched: 4. Regarding time point: baseline pretreatment blood. This sample's treatment: 15 Gy SBRT to primary tumor, nephrectomy 4 weeks later. Serial blood draws occurred at baseline and 2 and 4 weeks post-SBRT.

The origin of this receptor is a woman aged 45-60 years with renal cell carcinoma. This chain uses TRBV9 with TRBJ1-3; TRBD1 agrees at 7 bases. Sequencing was performed on blood, taken from a patient whose treatment included radiotherapy and nephrectomy. Here the CDR3 reads CASSGQGGGNTIYF. The CDR3 DNA reads as TGTGCCAGCAGCGGACAGGGAGGCGGAAACACCATATATTTT.